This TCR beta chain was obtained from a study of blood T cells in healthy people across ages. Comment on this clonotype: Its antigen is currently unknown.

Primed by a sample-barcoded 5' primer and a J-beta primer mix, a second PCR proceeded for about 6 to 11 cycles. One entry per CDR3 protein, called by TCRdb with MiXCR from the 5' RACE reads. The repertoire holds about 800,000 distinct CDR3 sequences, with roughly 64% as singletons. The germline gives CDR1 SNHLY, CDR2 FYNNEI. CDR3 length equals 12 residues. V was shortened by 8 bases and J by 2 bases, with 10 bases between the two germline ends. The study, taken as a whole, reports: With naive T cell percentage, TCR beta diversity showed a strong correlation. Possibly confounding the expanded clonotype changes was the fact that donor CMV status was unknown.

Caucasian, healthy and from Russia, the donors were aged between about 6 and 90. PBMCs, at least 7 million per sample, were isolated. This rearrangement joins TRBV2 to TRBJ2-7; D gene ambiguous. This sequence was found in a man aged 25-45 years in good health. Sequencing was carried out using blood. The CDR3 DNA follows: TGTGCCAGCGGCGCCATCCCCTACGAGCAGTACTTC. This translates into CASGAIPYEQYF.